The T cell receptor beta chain described here comes from a study of technical replicates of blood from several donors. Germline CDR1 LNHNV, CDR2 YYDKDF (reference sequence). Germline trimming cut 5 bases from V and 11 bases from J; bases unmatched to any gene: 2. The CDR3 is 11 residues long. Some clones are missing from TCRdb's copy, which holds only in-frame ones; the method was immunoSEQ multiplex PCR. This table holds about 84,000 clones, 95% to 98% found once. This chain connects TRBV15 to TRBJ1-1; 10 bases agree with TRBD1. The source of this sequence is a human donor in good health. Material for sequencing was T cells isolated from PBMCs. Here the CDR3 reads CATSGTGAAFF. CDR3 coding DNA: TGTGCCACCAGCGGGACAGGGGCGGCTTTCTTT.